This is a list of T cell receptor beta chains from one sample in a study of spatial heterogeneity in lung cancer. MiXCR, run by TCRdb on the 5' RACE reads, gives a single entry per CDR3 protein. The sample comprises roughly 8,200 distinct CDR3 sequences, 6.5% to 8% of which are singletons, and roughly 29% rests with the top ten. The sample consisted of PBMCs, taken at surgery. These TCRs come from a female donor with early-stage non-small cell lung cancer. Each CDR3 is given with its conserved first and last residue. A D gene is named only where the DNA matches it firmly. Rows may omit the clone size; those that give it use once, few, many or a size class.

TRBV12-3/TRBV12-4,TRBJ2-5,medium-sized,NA,TGTGCCAGCAGTTTAGGGTTAGGTAGCGGCAGACAAGAGACCCAGTACTTC,CASSLGLGSGRQETQYF
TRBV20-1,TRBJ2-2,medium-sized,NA,TGCAGTGCTAGAGATTTGTATGCCATCACGATCAACACCGGGGAGCTGTTTTTT,CSARDLYAITINTGELFF
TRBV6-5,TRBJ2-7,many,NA,TGTGCCAGCAAGATTCGCGCCCTCGCCACCTCCTACGAGCAGTACTTC,CASKIRALATSYEQYF
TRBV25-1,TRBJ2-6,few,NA,TGTGCCAGCAGTGGGATTGCAGGGGCTGGGGCCAACGTCCTGACTTTC,CASSGIAGAGANVLTF
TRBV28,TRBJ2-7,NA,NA,TGTGCCAGCAGTTTATGGGGGGGTTCCTACGAGCAGTACTTC,CASSLWGGSYEQYF
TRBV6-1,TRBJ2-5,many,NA,TGTGCCAGCAGTGAAATAACAGGGCGTAGAGAGACCCAGTACTTC,CASSEITGRRETQYF
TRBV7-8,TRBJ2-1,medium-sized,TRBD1,TGTGCCAGCAGTTTTCGACAGGGCTCCTACAATGAGCAGTTCTTC,CASSFRQGSYNEQFF
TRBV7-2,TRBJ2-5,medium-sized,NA,TGTGCCAGCAGCTTACGGCGCGGGGCGGGTGAAGAGACCCAGTACTTC,CASSLRRGAGEETQYF
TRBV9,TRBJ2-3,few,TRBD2,TGTGCCAGCAGCCAGGGACTAGCGGATACGCAGTATTTT,CASSQGLADTQYF
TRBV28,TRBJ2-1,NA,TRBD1,TGTGCCAGCAGTCCTCGGACAGGGTATGGCGTTGAGCAGTTCTTC,CASSPRTGYGVEQFF
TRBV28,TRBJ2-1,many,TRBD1,TGTGCCAGCAGTACAATCGGACAGGGTAAGGGTGAGCAGTTCTTC,CASSTIGQGKGEQFF
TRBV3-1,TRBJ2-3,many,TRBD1,TGTGCCAGCAGCTACGGACAGGGAGGACGCACAGATACGCAGTATTTT,CASSYGQGGRTDTQYF
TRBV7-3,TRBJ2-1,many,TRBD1,TGTGCCAGCAGCCAAGAGGGACAGCCCTACAATGAGCAGTTCTTC,CASSQEGQPYNEQFF
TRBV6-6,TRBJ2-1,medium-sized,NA,TGTGCCAGCAGTCGACCCGTAGACTCCTACAATGAGCAGTTCTTC,CASSRPVDSYNEQFF
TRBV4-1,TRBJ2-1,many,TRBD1,TGCGCCAGCAGCCTACTCGAGGGACAGATGTACAATGAGCAGTTCTTC,CASSLLEGQMYNEQFF
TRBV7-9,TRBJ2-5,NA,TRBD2,TGTGCCAGCAGCTTTAGCGGGGCCCAAGAGACCCAGTACTTC,CASSFSGAQETQYF
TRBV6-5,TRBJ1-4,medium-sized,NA,TGTGCCAGCAGTTACGAGGGGGCAACTAATGAAAAACTGTTTTTT,CASSYEGATNEKLFF
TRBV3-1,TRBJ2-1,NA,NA,TGTGCCAGCAGCCAAGGGGCTAGCGAGTACAATGAGCAGTTCTTC,CASSQGASEYNEQFF
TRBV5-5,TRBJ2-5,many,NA,TGTGCCAGCAGTAATCAGGGTCAAGAGACCCAGTACTTC,CASSNQGQETQYF
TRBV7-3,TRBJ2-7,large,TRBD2,TGTGCCAGCAGCTTTGGCGGGGGGGACTACGAGCAGTACTTC,CASSFGGGDYEQYF
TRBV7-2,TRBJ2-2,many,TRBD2,TGTGCCAGCAGCTTAATCGGGACTAGCAACACCGGGGAGCTGTTTTTT,CASSLIGTSNTGELFF
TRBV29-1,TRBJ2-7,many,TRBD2,TGCAGCGATTATTACGGGACTAGCGTTTCCTACGAGCAGTACTTC,CSDYYGTSVSYEQYF
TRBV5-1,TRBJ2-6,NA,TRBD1,TGCGCCAGCAGCTTGGTGACAGGGGCCGGCCGCGCTGGGGCCAACGTCCTGACTTTC,CASSLVTGAGRAGANVLTF
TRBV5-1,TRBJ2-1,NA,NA,TGCGCCAGCAGCTTGGGGCTCTTCAGTGACAATGAGCAGTTCTTC,CASSLGLFSDNEQFF
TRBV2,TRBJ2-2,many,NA,TGTGCCAGCAGTGAAGCAGTAGGGTTCATCACCGGGGAGCTGTTTTTT,CASSEAVGFITGELFF
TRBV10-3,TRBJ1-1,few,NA,TGTGCCATCAGTCCGAGACCTATGAACACTGAAGCTTTCTTT,CAISPRPMNTEAFF